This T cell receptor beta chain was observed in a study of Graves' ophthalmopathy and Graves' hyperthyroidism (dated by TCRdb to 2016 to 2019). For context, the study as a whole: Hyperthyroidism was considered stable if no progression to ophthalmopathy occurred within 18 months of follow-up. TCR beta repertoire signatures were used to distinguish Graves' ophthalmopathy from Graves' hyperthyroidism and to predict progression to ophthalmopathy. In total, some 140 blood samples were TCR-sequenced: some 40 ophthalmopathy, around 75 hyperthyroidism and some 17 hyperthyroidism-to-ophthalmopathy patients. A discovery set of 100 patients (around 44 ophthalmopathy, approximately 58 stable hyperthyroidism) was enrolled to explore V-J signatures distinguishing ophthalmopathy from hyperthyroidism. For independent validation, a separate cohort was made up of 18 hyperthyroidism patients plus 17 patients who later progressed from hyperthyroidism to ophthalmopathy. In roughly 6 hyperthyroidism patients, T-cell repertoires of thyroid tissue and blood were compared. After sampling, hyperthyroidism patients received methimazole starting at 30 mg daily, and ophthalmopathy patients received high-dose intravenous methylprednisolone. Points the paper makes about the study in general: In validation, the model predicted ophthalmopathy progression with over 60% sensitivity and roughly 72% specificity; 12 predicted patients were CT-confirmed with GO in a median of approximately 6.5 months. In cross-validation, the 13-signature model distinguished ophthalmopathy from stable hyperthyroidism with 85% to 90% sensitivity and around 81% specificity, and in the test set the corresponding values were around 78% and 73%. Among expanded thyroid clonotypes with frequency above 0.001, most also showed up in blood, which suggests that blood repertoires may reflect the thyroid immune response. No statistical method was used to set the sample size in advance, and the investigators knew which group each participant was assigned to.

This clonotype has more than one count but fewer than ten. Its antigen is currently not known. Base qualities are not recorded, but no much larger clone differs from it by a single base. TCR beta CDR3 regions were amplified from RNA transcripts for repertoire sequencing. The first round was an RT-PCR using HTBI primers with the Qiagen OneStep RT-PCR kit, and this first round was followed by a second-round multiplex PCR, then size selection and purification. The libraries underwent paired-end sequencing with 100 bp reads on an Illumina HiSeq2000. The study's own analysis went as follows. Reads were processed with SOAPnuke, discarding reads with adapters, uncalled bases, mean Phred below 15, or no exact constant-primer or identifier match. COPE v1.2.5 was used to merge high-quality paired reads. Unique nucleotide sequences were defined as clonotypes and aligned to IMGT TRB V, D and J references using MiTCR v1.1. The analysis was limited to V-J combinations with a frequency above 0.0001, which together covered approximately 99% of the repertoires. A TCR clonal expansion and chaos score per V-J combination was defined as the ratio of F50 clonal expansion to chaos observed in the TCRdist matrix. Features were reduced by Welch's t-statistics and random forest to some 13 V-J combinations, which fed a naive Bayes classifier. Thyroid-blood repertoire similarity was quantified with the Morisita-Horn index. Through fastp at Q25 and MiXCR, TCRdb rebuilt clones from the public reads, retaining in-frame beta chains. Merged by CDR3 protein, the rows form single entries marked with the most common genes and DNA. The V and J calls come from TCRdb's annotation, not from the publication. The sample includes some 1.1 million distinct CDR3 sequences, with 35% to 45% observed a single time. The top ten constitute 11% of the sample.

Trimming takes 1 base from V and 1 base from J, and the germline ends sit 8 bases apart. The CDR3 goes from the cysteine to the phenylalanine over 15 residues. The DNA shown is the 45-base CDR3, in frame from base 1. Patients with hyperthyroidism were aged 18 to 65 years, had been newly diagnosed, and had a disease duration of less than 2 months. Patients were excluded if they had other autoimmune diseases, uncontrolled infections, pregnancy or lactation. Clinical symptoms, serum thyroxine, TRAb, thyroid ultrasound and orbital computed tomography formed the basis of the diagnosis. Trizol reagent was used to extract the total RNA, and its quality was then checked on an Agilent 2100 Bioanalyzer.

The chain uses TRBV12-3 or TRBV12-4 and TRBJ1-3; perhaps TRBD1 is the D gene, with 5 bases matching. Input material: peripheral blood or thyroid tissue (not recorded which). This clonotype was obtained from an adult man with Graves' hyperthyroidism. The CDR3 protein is CASSLGQFSGNTIYF. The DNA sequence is TGTGCCAGCAGTTTAGGACAGTTTTCTGGAAACACCATATATTTT.